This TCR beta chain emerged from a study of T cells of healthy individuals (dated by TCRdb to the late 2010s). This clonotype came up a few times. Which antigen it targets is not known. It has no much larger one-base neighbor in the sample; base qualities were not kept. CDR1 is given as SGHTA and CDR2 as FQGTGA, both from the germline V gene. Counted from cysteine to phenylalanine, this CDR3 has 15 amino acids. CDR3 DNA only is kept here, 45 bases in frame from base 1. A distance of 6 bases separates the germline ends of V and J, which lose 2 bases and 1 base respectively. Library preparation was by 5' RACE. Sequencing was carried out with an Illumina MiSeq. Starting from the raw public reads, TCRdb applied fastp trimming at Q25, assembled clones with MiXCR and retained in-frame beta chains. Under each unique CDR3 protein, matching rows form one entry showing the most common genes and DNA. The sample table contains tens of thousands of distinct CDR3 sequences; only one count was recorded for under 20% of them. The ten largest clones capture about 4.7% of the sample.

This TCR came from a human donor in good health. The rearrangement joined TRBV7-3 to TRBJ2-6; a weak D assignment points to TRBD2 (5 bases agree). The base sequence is TGTGCCAGCAGCTTAGACTATTCTGGGGCCAACGTCCTGACTTTC. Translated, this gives CASSLDYSGANVLTF.